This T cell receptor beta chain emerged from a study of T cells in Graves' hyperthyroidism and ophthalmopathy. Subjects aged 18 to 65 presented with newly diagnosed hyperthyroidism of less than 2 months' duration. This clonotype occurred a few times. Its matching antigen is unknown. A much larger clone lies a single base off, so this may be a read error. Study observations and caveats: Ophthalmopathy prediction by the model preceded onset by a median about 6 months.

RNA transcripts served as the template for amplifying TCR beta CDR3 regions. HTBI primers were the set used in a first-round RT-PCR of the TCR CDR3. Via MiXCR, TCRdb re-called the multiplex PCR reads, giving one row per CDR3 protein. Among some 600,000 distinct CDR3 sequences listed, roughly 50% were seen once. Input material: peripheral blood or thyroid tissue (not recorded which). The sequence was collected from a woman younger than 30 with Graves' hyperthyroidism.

Here the CDR3 reads CASNMNTEAFF. The DNA for the CDR3 is TGTGCCAGCAACATGAACACTGAAGCTTTCTTT. The chain combines TRBV2 with TRBJ1-1; D remains unclear. From germline, CDR1 is SNHLY and CDR2 FYNNEI. The CDR3 length is 11 residues. The V end was cut by 7 bases, the J end by 0 bases, with 3 bases between.